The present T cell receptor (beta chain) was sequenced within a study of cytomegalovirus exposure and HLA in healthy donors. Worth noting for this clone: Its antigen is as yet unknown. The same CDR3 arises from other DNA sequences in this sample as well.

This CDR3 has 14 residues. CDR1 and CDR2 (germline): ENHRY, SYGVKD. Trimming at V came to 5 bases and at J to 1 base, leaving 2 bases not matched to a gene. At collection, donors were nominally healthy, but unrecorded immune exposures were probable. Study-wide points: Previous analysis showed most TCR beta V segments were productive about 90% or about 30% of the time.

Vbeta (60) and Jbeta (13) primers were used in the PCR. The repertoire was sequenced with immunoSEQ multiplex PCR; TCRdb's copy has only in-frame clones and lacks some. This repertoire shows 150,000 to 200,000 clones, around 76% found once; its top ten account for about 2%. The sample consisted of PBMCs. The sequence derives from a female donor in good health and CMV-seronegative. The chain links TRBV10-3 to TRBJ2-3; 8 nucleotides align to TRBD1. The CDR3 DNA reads TGTGCCATCAGTCGGACAGGGCGCACAGATACGCAGTATTTT. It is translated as CAISRTGRTDTQYF.